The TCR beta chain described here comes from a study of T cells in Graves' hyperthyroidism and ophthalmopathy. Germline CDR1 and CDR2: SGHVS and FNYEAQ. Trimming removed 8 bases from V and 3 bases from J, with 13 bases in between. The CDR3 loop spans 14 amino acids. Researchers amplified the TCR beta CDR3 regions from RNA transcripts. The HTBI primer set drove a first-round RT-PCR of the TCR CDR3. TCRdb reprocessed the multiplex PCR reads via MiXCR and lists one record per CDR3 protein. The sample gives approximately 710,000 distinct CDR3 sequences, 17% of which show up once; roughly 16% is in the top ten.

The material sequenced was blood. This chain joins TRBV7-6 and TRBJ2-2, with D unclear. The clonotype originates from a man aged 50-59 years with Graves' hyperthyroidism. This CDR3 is CASSRYSYTGELFF. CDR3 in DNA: TGTGCCAGCTCGAGGTACAGCTACACCGGGGAGCTGTTTTTT.